Listed below are T cell receptor beta chains from one sample, sequenced in a study of shared clonotypes between healthy human individuals. TCRdb's copy holds only in-frame clones and misses some; the assay was immunoSEQ multiplex PCR. Of about 2 million clones listed, 95% are singletons. Sequencing was done on a sample of naive CD4+ T cells sorted from blood. Receptor source: a man younger than 35 in good health. Both conserved end residues are part of each CDR3. A D gene is named only where the DNA matches it firmly. The size of a clone is reported for some rows only, either as once, few or many, or as a class for expanded clones.

CASSGDGFYGYTF TGCGCCAGCAGCGGCGACGGGTTCTATGGCTACACCTTC . TRBV5-1 . TRBJ1-2
CASSVERSSYNEQFF TGTGCCAGCAGTGTGGAGCGGTCCTCCTACAATGAGCAGTTCTTC . TRBV2 . TRBJ2-1
CASSYSMGYQPQHF TGTGCCAGCAGTTACTCGATGGGATATCAGCCCCAGCATTTT . TRBV6-6 . TRBJ1-5
CASSVGASHNEQFF TGTGCCAGCAGCGTAGGGGCTAGCCACAATGAGCAGTTCTTC . TRBV9 . TRBJ2-1
CASSFTKIPTRGNTGELFF TGTGCCAGCAGCTTCACTAAGATTCCGACTAGGGGGAACACCGGGGAGCTGTTTTTT . TRBV11-2 . TRBJ2-2
CASSVRTTANTGELFF TGCGCCAGCAGCGTTCGTACCACAGCGAACACCGGGGAGCTGTTTTTT . TRBV4-3 . TRBJ2-2
CASSQEASAYNEQFF TGCGCCAGCAGCCAAGAAGCGTCAGCGTACAATGAGCAGTTCTTC . TRBV4-3 . TRBJ2-1
CAIKQGETGELFF TGTGCCATCAAACAGGGGGAAACCGGGGAGCTGTTTTTT . TRBV10-3 TRBD1 TRBJ2-2
CASSISQHEQFF TGTGCCAGTAGTATATCACAGCATGAGCAGTTCTTC . TRBV19 . TRBJ2-1
CSVESDRDLSEQYF TGCAGCGTTGAAAGTGATCGGGACCTTAGCGAGCAGTACTTC . TRBV29-1 . TRBJ2-7
CASSDPTGAYNEQFF TGTGCCAGCAGTGACCCGACAGGGGCCTACAATGAGCAGTTCTTC . TRBV2 TRBD1 TRBJ2-1
CASNDLGRAHEQYF TGCGCCAGCAATGACCTGGGCAGGGCCCACGAGCAGTACTTC . TRBV10-1 . TRBJ2-7
CACSYSGDLSYEQYF TGTGCCTGCAGCTACTCCGGGGACCTCTCCTACGAGCAGTACTTC . TRBV6-5 . TRBJ2-7
CSVSRGEEQFF TGCAGCGTTTCTCGGGGGGAGGAGCAGTTCTTC . TRBV29-1 TRBD2 TRBJ2-1
CAISLDLMNTEAFF TGTGCCATCAGTTTGGACCTTATGAACACTGAAGCTTTCTTT . TRBV10-3 . TRBJ1-1
CASSLGGLAGREQYF TGCGCCAGCAGCTTGGGGGGACTAGCGGGTCGCGAGCAGTACTTC . TRBV5-1 TRBD2 TRBJ2-7
CASSVQGNTGELFF TGTGCCAGCAGCGTACAGGGGAACACCGGGGAGCTGTTTTTT . TRBV6-4 . TRBJ2-2
CASSLFVGGAYSEAFF TGTGCCAGCAGTTTATTTGTGGGGGGGGCGTACAGTGAAGCTTTCTTT . TRBV28 . TRBJ1-1
CASSLQSTSGQETQYF TGCGCCAGCAGCCTCCAATCCACTAGCGGCCAAGAGACCCAGTACTTC once TRBV4-1 TRBD2 TRBJ2-5
CASSYFSYEQYF TGTGCCAGCAGCTACTTCTCCTACGAGCAGTACTTC . TRBV7-2 . TRBJ2-7
CASRGGQDYGYTF TGTGCCAGCAGGGGGGGACAGGACTATGGCTACACCTTC once TRBV28 TRBD1 TRBJ1-2
CASSLVWGDTQYF TGTGCCAGCAGCTTAGTCTGGGGCGATACGCAGTATTTT . TRBV7-6 . TRBJ2-3
CASSLTLNTEAFF TGTGCCAGCAGTTTAACACTGAACACTGAAGCTTTCTTT . TRBV6-5 . TRBJ1-1
CASSPNLRNTGEDQPQHF TGTGCCAGCAGCCCAAACCTGAGGAATACAGGGGAGGATCAGCCCCAGCATTTT many TRBV7-3 TRBD1 TRBJ1-5
CASSSQVGYNQPQHF TGTGCCAGCTCGAGCCAGGTGGGGTACAATCAGCCCCAGCATTTT . TRBV6-1 . TRBJ1-5
CAWSEQRPGNTIYF TGTGCCTGGAGTGAACAGCGCCCTGGAAACACCATATATTTT . TRBV30 . TRBJ1-3
CASSFRLDAYGQYF TGTGCCAGCAGCTTCAGACTAGACGCGTACGGGCAGTACTTC . TRBV7-2 . TRBJ2-7
CASSDKVPPFGTQYF TGCGCCAGCAGTGATAAAGTACCACCTTTTGGGACCCAGTACTTC once TRBV10-1 . TRBJ2-5
CAISDQTAYEQYF TGTGCCATCAGTGATCAGACTGCCTACGAGCAGTACTTC . TRBV10-3 . TRBJ2-7
CASSYSGYGYTF TGTGCCAGCAGTTACTCGGGGTATGGCTACACCTTC . TRBV6-5 . TRBJ1-2
CASSSKTSGRVGEQFF TGTGCCAGCAGCTCTAAGACTAGCGGGAGGGTCGGGGAGCAGTTCTTC . TRBV11-3 TRBD2 TRBJ2-1
CASSIDSGSLSRFNEQFF TGTGCCAGTAGTATAGATAGCGGGTCACTATCTAGATTCAATGAGCAGTTCTTC . TRBV19 TRBD2 TRBJ2-1
CAISLTLAGVATDTQYF TGTGCCATCAGTCTCACATTAGCGGGAGTCGCGACAGATACGCAGTATTTT . TRBV10-3 TRBD2 TRBJ2-3
CATRGQWNTEAFF TGTGCCACTAGGGGACAGTGGAACACTGAAGCTTTCTTT . TRBV10-3 TRBD1 TRBJ1-1
CASSPVILAGVDEQFF TGTGCCAGCTCACCCGTGATACTAGCGGGAGTTGATGAGCAGTTCTTC once TRBV18 TRBD2 TRBJ2-1
CASSQGTVSGNTIYF TGCGCCAGCAGCCAGGGGACAGTCTCTGGAAACACCATATATTTT . TRBV4-1 TRBD1 TRBJ1-3
CASSLDGVATEAFF TGCGCCAGCAGCTTGGACGGAGTTGCCACTGAAGCTTTCTTT . TRBV5-1 . TRBJ1-1
CASSDRRDRGNNQPQHF TGTGCCAGCAGTGATAGAAGGGACAGGGGCAACAATCAGCCCCAGCATTTT . TRBV2 TRBD1 TRBJ1-5
CASSQRWGLAGDISSYEQYF TGCGCCAGCAGCCAAAGATGGGGACTAGCGGGGGATATTAGCTCCTACGAGCAGTACTTC . TRBV4-3 TRBD2 TRBJ2-7
CAWSDEGEQYF TGTGCCTGGAGTGACGAGGGAGAGCAGTACTTC . TRBV30 . TRBJ2-7
CASRDREDQPQHF TGTGCCAGCAGGGACAGGGAGGATCAGCCCCAGCATTTT . TRBV2 TRBD1 TRBJ1-5
CASSLTDKYNEQFF TGCGCCAGCAGCTTGACCGACAAATACAATGAGCAGTTCTTC once TRBV5-1 . TRBJ2-1
CASSLVGLAASTDTQYF TGTGCCAGCAGCTTGGTCGGGCTAGCTGCTAGCACAGATACGCAGTATTTT . TRBV5-4 . TRBJ2-3
CASSPGQGLEETQYF TGCGCCAGCAGCCCAGGACAGGGCTTGGAAGAGACCCAGTACTTC . TRBV5-1 TRBD1 TRBJ2-5
CASSPVEGPATNEKLFF TGTGCCAGCTCACCAGTGGAGGGGCCTGCAACTAATGAAAAACTGTTTTTT . TRBV18 . TRBJ1-4
CASSLDRNTIYF TGTGCCAGCAGCTTGGACAGAAACACCATATATTTT . TRBV5-4 . TRBJ1-3
CASSRIRSYNSPLHF TGTGCCAGCAGCAGGATCAGGAGCTATAATTCACCCCTCCACTTT . TRBV6-5 . TRBJ1-6
CATYVPGIREQYF TGTGCCACCTACGTCCCGGGAATAAGGGAGCAGTACTTC . TRBV6-5 . TRBJ2-7
CASNDPPRPGGELFF TGTGCCAGCAACGACCCCCCCAGACCTGGCGGGGAGCTGTTTTTT . TRBV6-9 . TRBJ2-2
CASSPRLPGSNTEAFF TGTGCCAGCAGCCCCCGACTCCCCGGGTCGAACACTGAAGCTTTCTTT . TRBV11-2 . TRBJ1-1
CASTMGRDSNQPQHF TGTGCCAGCACTATGGGACGGGATAGCAATCAGCCCCAGCATTTT few TRBV6-5 . TRBJ1-5
CASHSTWRDTGELFF TGTGCCAGCCATAGCACGTGGCGGGACACCGGGGAGCTGTTTTTT . TRBV19 . TRBJ2-2
CASSYRADSGRNTIYF TGTGCCAGCAGTTACAGAGCGGACTCTGGAAGAAACACCATATATTTT . TRBV6-6 . TRBJ1-3
CASSSRSLAGGTGEQFF TGTGCCAGCAGCTCGCGCTCACTAGCGGGGGGGACCGGAGAGCAGTTCTTC . TRBV7-2 TRBD2 TRBJ2-1
CASSIESRRGVFGYTF TGTGCCAGTAGTATCGAGTCAAGAAGGGGGGTTTTCGGCTACACCTTC . TRBV19 . TRBJ1-2